This T cell receptor beta chain was observed in a study of blood T cell repertoires in COVID-19 (TCRdb year 2020). About the full investigation: The collaborator samples originated in the United States, Italy and Spain and spanned the acute and convalescent phases of COVID-19. The repertoires were made available in a free public database intended to serve as a resource for research on the immune response to SARS-CoV-2. The prospective study material was composed of cDNA or gDNA derived from T cells, B-cell-depleted T cells, or PBMCs. Subjects who had been exposed to COVID-19, were actively infected with it, or had recovered from it provided the deeply sampled blood TCRbeta repertoires that made up the dataset. Nearly every sample came with metadata listing a de-identified subject ID, COVID-19 status, age in years and sex. The samples were drawn from two sources: the first 160 participants of the ongoing ImmuneRACE study, and about 1,300 subjects contributed by 6 global collaborators. Where available, HLA class I and class II types were taken from metadata supplied by the sample provider and were not determined by assay-based typing.

For CDR1 and CDR2, the germline V gene lists KGHDR and SFDVKD. V is cut by 4 bases and J by 0 bases, and the space between the germline ends is 7 bases. The CDR3 sequence holds 14 residues, the cysteine and phenylalanine included. Only the CDR3 portion is preserved as DNA: 42 bases, with reading frame beginning at the first base. The full study reports these points: The quantity of clinical and demographic metadata differed by source and by participant and was supplied without curation.

The collaborating institutions used their own protocols to collect whole blood in K2EDTA tubes. Collaborator samples were shipped for TCRbeta analysis as frozen whole blood, isolated PBMCs, or DNA extracted from either sample type. The immunoSEQ Assay, a bias-controlled multiplex PCR, was used to amplify TCRbeta CDR3 regions from genomic DNA. The original pipeline was this. Within the assay, amplification of reference gene primers was used to estimate how many nucleated cells each sample contained. To quantify the absolute abundance of each unique TCRbeta CDR3 rearrangement, sequence reads were collapsed and filtered. For each sample, productive Simpson clonality was calculated by taking the square root of Simpson's diversity index across productive rearrangements. The table comes from immuneACCESS by way of TCRdb, which keeps in-frame sequences with V and J called. Part of the clones is missing from these tables; in studies checked, under half for an unresolved V gene and the rest for unknown reasons. D and trimming come from the DNA, and the V and J calls and clone size come from that table. In all, the sample holds about 200,000 clones, and about 90% of those were seen once. About 1.6% of the sample goes to the ten largest clones.

Concerning this clone itself: It lacks a known antigen. The input lacks base qualities; no much larger clone sits a single base away.

This sequence uses TRBV24-1 and TRBJ2-3; the D gene is perhaps TRBD1, from 5 matching bases. The source material was peripheral blood. The sequence was collected from a young man with active or convalescent COVID-19. The bases are TGTGCCACCAGTGAAACAGGTAGCACAGATACGCAGTATTTT. It specifies CATSETGSTDTQYF.